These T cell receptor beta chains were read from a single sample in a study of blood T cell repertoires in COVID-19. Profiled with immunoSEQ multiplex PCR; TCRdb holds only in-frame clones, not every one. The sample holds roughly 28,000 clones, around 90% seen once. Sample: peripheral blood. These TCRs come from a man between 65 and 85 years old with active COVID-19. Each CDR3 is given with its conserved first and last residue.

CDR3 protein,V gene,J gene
CASSPGQGNQPQHF,TRBV27,TRBJ1-5
CATSGRQRGVRPLHF,TRBV24-1,TRBJ1-6
CASSGRDRVNTGELFF,TRBV5-8,TRBJ2-2
CASSWGQGREKLFF,TRBV5-5,TRBJ1-4
CASSFVRASAFF,TRBV28,TRBJ1-1
CASSVDYHNEQFF,TRBV25-1,TRBJ2-1
CASSSTSGGPPSYNEQFF,TRBV7-9,TRBJ2-1
CASSSGFSGGAQETQYF,TRBV6-2/TRBV6-3,TRBJ2-5
CASSLSQGAVSYEQYF,TRBV7-2,TRBJ2-7
CASSVGMGQGTDTQYF,TRBV9,TRBJ2-3
CASSPTETGDEQFF,TRBV11-3,TRBJ2-1
CASSPSGVDQETQYF,TRBV7-2,TRBJ2-5
CASSQLLAGDRPDTQYF,TRBV4-3,TRBJ2-3
CASSIVAGGPGDTQYF,TRBV19,TRBJ2-3
CAISETEANSPLHF,TRBV10-3,TRBJ1-6
CASSPGGFTNEKLFF,TRBV2,TRBJ1-4
CASSPEPRGGGELFF,TRBV10-2,TRBJ2-2
CASSETGAAAYGYTF,TRBV7-2,TRBJ1-2
CASSHTGHNNSPLHF,TRBV6-5,TRBJ1-6
CASSIEGQGRTEAFF,TRBV19,TRBJ1-1
CAISESAVLGGYEQYF,TRBV10-3,TRBJ2-7
CASSPGLASYEQYF,TRBV2,TRBJ2-7
CASSLGAVDLNTEAFF,TRBV7-6,TRBJ1-1